Presented here are 9 T cell receptor beta chains from one specimen sequenced in a study of OX40 agonist ivuxolimab in advanced cancers. Assay: immunoSEQ multiplex PCR; the TCRdb copy retains only in-frame clones and omits some. This table holds some 95,000 clones, around 90% found once. This specimen consisted of CD4+ or CD8+ T cells sorted from blood, obtained in a trial of the OX40 agonist ivuxolimab. Source of these receptors: an adult with an advanced solid tumor such as melanoma, head and neck, liver or kidney cancer.

This chain links TRBV6-5 with TRBJ2-7, with D perhaps TRBD1 (5 bases). The CDR3 has 13 residues. The V end was cut by 6 bases, the J end by 0 bases, with 9 bases between. CDR1 MNHEY and CDR2 SVGAGI come from the germline V gene. CDR3 in DNA: TGTGCCAGCAGACAGGCGAGCTCCTACGAGCAGTACTTC. Translating gives CASRQASSYEQYF.

The rearrangement joins TRBV11-3 to TRBJ2-5; D perhaps matches TRBD2 (5 bases). V was clipped by 5 bases and J by 5 bases, with 15 bases between them. This CDR3 has 14 residues. Germline lookup yields CDR1 SGHNT and CDR2 YENEEA. The CDR3 nucleotides are TGTGCCAGCAGCCATGCTCGAGGGCGGGAGACCCAGTACTTC. Protein sequence: CASSHARGRETQYF.

The rearrangement joins TRBV27 to TRBJ2-3; the D gene could be TRBD1 or TRBD2 (6 bases each). From germline, CDR1 is MNHEY and CDR2 SMNVEV (reference sequence). Trimming removed 3 bases from V and 2 bases from J, with 9 bases in between. This CDR3 contains 14 residues. This CDR3 reads CASSLGGHTDTQYF. The CDR3 DNA sequence: TGTGCCAGCAGTTTGGGGGGCCACACAGATACGCAGTATTTT.

The chain has TRBV5-6 and TRBJ2-7; possible D gene TRBD1, 6 bases. CDR3 length: 12 amino acids. Germline CDR1 is SGHDT and CDR2 is YYEEEE. V lost 2 bases and J lost 11, with 14 bases in between. The CDR3 DNA follows: TGTGCCAGCAGCTTCCTCACAGGGCCCAAGTACTTC. This codes for CASSFLTGPKYF.

J is TRBJ2-3 and V is TRBV5-1, with D uncertain. The CDR3 extends over 16 amino acids. Germline assignment: CDR1 SGHRS and CDR2 YFSETQ. V was shortened by 0 bases and J by 4 bases, with 15 bases between the two germline ends. As DNA, the CDR3 is TGCGCCAGCAGCTTGGGGGTCATACGTTCCTCAGATACGCAGTATTTT. Its translation: CASSLGVIRSSDTQYF. Supplemented by reference TRBV5-1 and TRBJ2-3, the full variable domain reads KAGVTQTPRYLIKTRGQQVTLSCSPISGHRSVSWYQQTPGQGLQFLFEYFSETQRNKGNFPGRFSGRQFSNSRSEMNVSTLELGDSALYLCASSLGVIRSSDTQYFGPGTRLTVL.

Only one count was recorded for this clone. The rearrangement uses TRBV9 and TRBJ2-7; TRBD1 or TRBD2 may be the D gene (6 bases each). CDR1 and CDR2 (germline): SGDLS, YYNGEE. The V end was cut by 0 bases, the J end by 7 bases, with 11 bases between. The CDR3 contains 13 residues. In DNA form, the CDR3 reads TGTGCCAGCAGCGTAGAGGGGGGTCGTGAGCAGTACTTC. It encodes CASSVEGGREQYF.

This chain joins TRBV7-2 and TRBJ1-1, with D unresolved. This CDR3 contains 13 residues. Per germline, CDR1 SGHTA and CDR2 FQGNSA. Trimming stripped 1 base from V and 6 bases from J, with 9 bases between. For the CDR3, the DNA is TGTGCCAGCAGCTTAGTCGGTACAGCTGAAGCTTTCTTT. Amino acids: CASSLVGTAEAFF.

The chain links TRBV5-1 to TRBJ2-5, with 9 bases identical to TRBD1. The CDR3 is made up of 17 amino acids. Germline CDR1 and CDR2: SGHRS and YFSETQ. V lost 4 bases to trimming and J lost 4 bases; unmatched junction nucleotides: 14. CDR3 in amino acids: CASSPTGDRVFGETQYF. CDR3 bases: TGCGCCAGCAGCCCGACTGGGGACAGGGTTTTTGGAGAGACCCAGTACTTC.

The J gene is TRBJ2-2, the V gene TRBV5-4, with a tentative D call TRBD2 (6 bases). This CDR3 is built from 15 residues. Trimming shortened V by 4 bases and J by 3 bases, and 13 bases separated the two germline ends. CDR1 and CDR2 (germline): SGHNT, YYREEE (reference sequence). In nucleotides, the CDR3 is TGTGCCAGCAGCGACGGGACTTACTACACCGGGGAGCTGTTTTTT. Translation gives CASSDGTYYTGELFF.